The 20 T cell receptor beta chains given below trace back to one sample, sequenced in a study of shared clonotypes between healthy human individuals. Sequencing used immunoSEQ multiplex PCR; TCRdb keeps in-frame clones, though not all of them. The sample carries more than 500,000 clones, roughly 95% recorded once. Naivety among CD8 cells was defined by CD45RO negativity and positive CCR7 selection, thereby excluding terminally differentiated effector memory CD45RA+ cells. Material: naive CD8+ T cells sorted from blood. These receptor sequences come from a woman aged 25 to 39 in good health.

The CDR3 DNA reads as TGTGCCAGCAGCTTACGAAACAAACTTAGCGGGGCGGCCTACAATGAGCAGTTCTTC. It specifies CASSLRNKLSGAAYNEQFF. The chain employs TRBV5-8 and TRBJ2-1; 8 positions agree with TRBD2. V shed 2 bases, J shed 2 bases, and the junction held 15 bases outside the gene matches. Germline V CDR1 and CDR2: SGHTS, YDEGEE. The CDR3 sequence is 19 residues long.

The chain recombines TRBV27 with TRBJ2-7; TRBD1 matches at 7 bases. Germline V CDR1 and CDR2: MNHEY, SMNVEV (reference sequence). V lost 6 bases and J lost 2; bases outside the gene matches: 7. There are 14 residues in the CDR3. The CDR3 is CASRAIGTAYEQYF. Here the CDR3 DNA reads TGTGCCAGCAGAGCAATAGGGACAGCCTACGAGCAGTACTTC.

This chain connects TRBV29-1 to TRBJ2-2; no firm D call. CDR1 and CDR2 from the germline V gene are SQVTM and ANQGSEA. The CDR3 totals 12 residues. V lost 4 bases and J lost 6, with 9 bases in between. The CDR3 nucleotides are TGCAGCGTTGTTGGGCTGGCCGGGGAGCTGTTTTTT. Amino acids: CSVVGLAGELFF.

This chain joins TRBV4-2 and TRBJ1-2, with no clear D. Germline-derived CDR1 and CDR2 are LGHNA and YNFKEQ. The CDR3 totals 17 residues. Trimming took off 1 base at V and 4 bases at J, with 19 bases between the two ends. The CDR3 loop is CASSQVHIVTLGYGYTF. The CDR3 DNA sequence: TGTGCCAGCAGCCAAGTTCACATCGTCACTCTGGGCTATGGCTACACCTTC.

V and J are TRBV19 and TRBJ1-1; 8 positions match TRBD1. Trimming cost V 3 bases and J 1 base; bases outside gene matches: 16. CDR3 size: 19 residues. Germline assignment: CDR1 LNHDA and CDR2 SQIVND (reference sequence). The CDR3 DNA is TGTGCCAGTAGTATGACTCCTCAGGGGGCGATTTCCGAGAACACTGAAGCTTTCTTT. Encoded protein: CASSMTPQGAISENTEAFF.

The chain combines TRBV6-5 with TRBJ1-1, with unresolved D. Germline V lookup: CDR1 MNHEY, CDR2 SVGAGI. This CDR3 comprises 13 residues. V lost 6 bases to trimming and J lost 3 bases, with 11 bases between them. The CDR3 region is CASRPDGDTEAFF. Here the CDR3 DNA reads TGTGCCAGCAGGCCCGACGGGGACACTGAAGCTTTCTTT.

The chain combines TRBV2 with TRBJ1-3; 7 nucleotides agree with TRBD1. The CDR3 loop spans 14 amino acids. Germline-derived CDR1 and CDR2 are SNHLY and FYNNEI. With V trimmed by 1 base and J by 7 bases, 4 bases remained unmatched. The CDR3 coding sequence is TGTGCCAGCAGTGAAGGACAGGGTTTGAACACCATATATTTT. The encoded protein is CASSEGQGLNTIYF.

The V gene is TRBV7-9, the J gene TRBJ2-1; D may be TRBD2 (5 bases). The V and J ends lost 3 bases and 5 bases respectively, with 5 bases between them. Germline CDR1 and CDR2: SEHNR and FQNEAQ (reference sequence). This CDR3 has 12 amino acids. The CDR3 region is CASSFGDNEQFF. CDR3 nucleotides: TGTGCCAGCAGCTTCGGGGACAATGAGCAGTTCTTC.

The V gene is TRBV15, the J gene TRBJ2-2, with 8 nucleotides matching TRBD2. The V gene's germline CDR1 is LNHNV and CDR2 YYDKDF (reference sequence). This CDR3 has 16 residues. V lost 3 bases, J lost 4 bases, and 7 bases stayed unmatched. CDR3 amino acids: CATSRVSGSFTGELFF. CDR3 sequence (DNA): TGTGCCACCAGCAGGGTGAGCGGGAGCTTCACCGGGGAGCTGTTTTTT.

The chain couples TRBV28 to TRBJ2-7; a possible D gene is TRBD1 (6 bases). The CDR3 totals 14 residues. Between the trimmed V and J ends, which lost 7 bases and 0 bases, there was a span of 13 bases. The germline V gene has CDR1 MDHEN and CDR2 SYDVKM. CDR3 sequence reads: CASTDMGASYEQYF. CDR3 nucleotides: TGTGCCAGCACCGACATGGGGGCCTCCTACGAGCAGTACTTC.

The chain links TRBV6-5 to TRBJ1-2; no definite D call. Germline V lookup: CDR1 MNHEY, CDR2 SVGAGI. V dropped 0 bases and J dropped 8 bases, with 13 bases sitting between them. The CDR3 covers 14 residues. The CDR3 sequence: CASSYSEGLLGYTF. The CDR3 nucleotides are TGTGCCAGCAGTTACTCGGAGGGTCTGCTAGGCTACACCTTC.

V usage is TRBV7-9 and J usage is TRBJ2-7; possibly TRBD2 for D (5 bases). Trimming pared 1 base from V and 2 bases from J, leaving 12 bases between. Germline CDR1 reads SEHNR; CDR2 reads FQNEAQ (reference sequence). The CDR3 is 15 residues long. The CDR3: CASSLGAVLAYEQYF. CDR3 in DNA: TGTGCCAGCAGCTTAGGTGCGGTACTAGCCTACGAGCAGTACTTC. Combining the CDR3 with reference TRBV7-9 and TRBJ2-7 gives the whole variable domain DTGVSQNPRHKITKRGQNVTFRCDPISEHNRLYWYRQTLGQGPEFLTYFQNEAQLEKSRLLSDRFSAERPKGSFSTLEIQRTEQGDSAMYLCASSLGAVLAYEQYFGPGTRLTVT.

This clone came up a few times. The chain is built from TRBV29-1 and TRBJ1-1; D uncertain. Germline CDR1 and CDR2: SQVTM and ANQGSEA. This CDR3 has 12 residues. The ends were cut back, 3 bases at V and 6 bases at J, with 11 bases in the middle. For the CDR3, the DNA is TGCAGCGTTGACCCAGAAAGACCTGAAGCTTTCTTT. It is translated as CSVDPERPEAFF.

The rearrangement joins TRBV10-2 to TRBJ2-1; D gene ambiguous. The CDR3 is 14 residues long. Germline CDR1 is WSHSY and CDR2 is SAAADI. Trimming pared 8 bases from V and 0 bases from J, leaving 11 bases between. CDR3 nucleotides: TGCGCCAGCGCAACGAGGAGCTCCTACAATGAGCAGTTCTTC. It is translated as CASATRSSYNEQFF.

The V and J genes are TRBV7-9 and TRBJ1-4; 8 bases map to TRBD1. In germline, CDR1 is SEHNR, CDR2 FQNEAQ (reference sequence). CDR3 length: 14 residues. V shed 4 bases and J 7 bases; nucleotides not matched to a gene: 5. CDR3 DNA sequence: TGTGCCAGCAGCTCCCAGGGGGCGGGTGAAAAACTGTTTTTT. Its translation: CASSSQGAGEKLFF.

This chain connects TRBV4-1 to TRBJ2-7; TRBD1 matches at 10 bases. Trimming cost V 2 bases and J 3 bases; bases outside gene matches: 1. The V gene's germline CDR1 is MGHRA and CDR2 YSYEKL. The CDR3 totals 14 residues. In DNA form, the CDR3 reads TGCGCCAGCAGCCAATGGGACAGGGGCTACGAGCAGTACTTC. Translation: CASSQWDRGYEQYF.

The chain employs TRBV29-1 and TRBJ2-3; D possibly matches TRBD1 or TRBD2 (5 bases each). Trimming pared 6 bases from V and 7 bases from J, leaving 11 bases between. Looked up from germline, CDR1 is SQVTM and CDR2 is ANQGSEA. The CDR3 runs to 11 residues. The CDR3 sequence: CSVRDGYTQYF. The CDR3 DNA follows: TGCAGCGTCCGGGACGGATATACGCAGTATTTT.

The gene calls are TRBV28 and TRBJ2-7, with D possibly matching TRBD2 (7 bases). Trimming cost V 3 bases and J 6 bases, with 30 bases left between them. Germline V CDR1 and CDR2: MDHEN, SYDVKM. The CDR3 runs to 19 residues. The CDR3 spells CASSFRSDSRSGIRREQYF. As DNA, the CDR3 is TGTGCCAGCAGTTTTAGGTCGGACAGCAGGAGCGGGATCAGACGCGAGCAGTACTTC.

This clone was detected once. The chain recombines TRBV9 with TRBJ2-5, with a weak D call TRBD1 (7 bases). Trimming left V 4 bases short and J 1 base short, with 11 bases between. The CDR3 runs 14 residues. Per the germline V gene, CDR1 is SGDLS and CDR2 is YYNGEE. The CDR3 DNA reads as TGTGCCAGCAGCCCAGGGGGGCCCCAAGAGACCCAGTACTTC. This translates into CASSPGGPQETQYF.

The rearrangement joins TRBV6-5 to TRBJ2-7, with 11 bases that match TRBD2. CDR1 is MNHEY, CDR2 SVGAGI, per germline. CDR3 size: 15 residues. V shed 4 bases, J shed 5 bases, and the junction held 7 bases outside the gene matches. This chain's CDR3 is CASSLLAGESNEQYF. CDR3 coding DNA: TGTGCCAGCAGTTTACTAGCGGGAGAATCGAACGAGCAGTACTTC.